This paragraph reports one TCR beta chain. The table lists this clonotype with many counts. The antigen it binds to is not known. No base quality values were provided; no much bigger clone lies one nucleotide off. The data stem from a study of T-cell reconstitution after alpha-beta-depleted transplantation in children (dated by TCRdb to about 2016). Context from the whole study: Using TCR repertoire profiling, the study followed T-cell immune reconstitution in a quantitative way in children after TCRalphabeta/CD19-depleted allogeneic hematopoietic cell transplantation.

General findings and caveats noted by the study authors: Apparently early alphabetaT-cell count recovery about two months after transplant reportedly relied on only several hundred rapidly expanded clones derived from non-depleted graft cells. In some patients, the high TCRbeta diversity seen at day 60 was put down to recipient T cells and intrathymic progenitors that had survived conditioning. The frequencies of hyperexpanded clones fell over the following months, and after one year, T-cell counts and TCRbeta diversity were mostly attributed to newly produced T cells.

Per the germline V gene, KGHDR is the CDR1 and SFDVKD is the CDR2. V gives up 3 bases and J gives up 0 bases, and the segment between their germline ends measures 11 bases. The CDR3 has 16 amino acids, counting the end cysteine and phenylalanine. CDR3 DNA is the only sequence kept; it has 48 bases, read in frame from the first base. The library was prepared using PCR. The sample was run on an Illumina HiSeq 2500. To normalize quantification of the TCRbeta repertoire, the TCR libraries were built with molecular barcoding that relied on unique molecular identifiers. TCRdb reran the public reads through fastp at Q25 and MiXCR, keeping productive beta chains. Each record represents a unique CDR3 protein, reported with the most common genes and DNA among its rows. This sample gives 700,000 to 950,000 distinct CDR3 sequences in total; 16% of them show up just once. Just under 5% of the sample is taken by the ten largest.

The treatment or condition label for this specimen denotes: allogeneic hematopoietic cell transplantation with graft depleted of TCRalphabeta T cells and CD19 B cells. TCRalphabeta/CD19-depleted allogeneic hematopoietic cell grafts were given to the transplant recipients, all of whom were children. The chain links TRBV24-1 with TRBJ2-1; the D gene assignment is ambiguous. The TCR sequence derives from a male patient younger than 18 who had a stem cell transplant for acute lymphoblastic leukemia, so the T cells may come from the graft donor. The sample in question was PBMCs, mostly from graft donor cells, obtained 360 days after TCRalphabeta/CD19-depleted stem cell transplant. The CDR3 loop reads CATSDATQSSYNEQFF. The DNA sequence is as follows: TGTGCCACCAGTGATGCGACGCAGAGCTCCTACAATGAGCAGTTCTTC.